These 27 T cell receptor beta chains share one sample of origin, sequenced in a study of T cell repertoires in cytomegalovirus infection. TCRdb analysed the reads with MiXCR anew, one entry per CDR3 protein. The table lists 170,000 or so distinct CDR3 sequences, approximately 14% of them singletons, with approximately 30% in the top ten. The specimen was PBMCs. These receptors came from a human donor in good health (CMV status not recorded). Some clones in this sample may be carry-over from other donors' samples.

This clonotype was counted only a few times. This sequence joins TRBV7-9 and TRBJ1-5; 7 bases line up with TRBD1. This CDR3 has 15 residues. From germline, CDR1 is SEHNR and CDR2 FQNEAQ (reference sequence). The J segment lost 5 bases and the V segment lost 2 bases, leaving 6 bases of the junction unmatched. CDR3 coding DNA: TGTGCCAGCAGCTTAAAGTGGACAGGTCATCAGCCCCAGCATTTT. This encodes CASSLKWTGHQPQHF. The whole variable domain, remainder taken from reference TRBV7-9 and TRBJ1-5, is DTGVSQNPRHKITKRGQNVTFRCDPISEHNRLYWYRQTLGQGPEFLTYFQNEAQLEKSRLLSDRFSAERPKGSFSTLEIQRTEQGDSAMYLCASSLKWTGHQPQHFGDGTRLSIL.

In its sample, this clonotype was seen a few times. V and J are TRBV12-3 or TRBV12-4 and TRBJ2-6; either TRBD1 or TRBD2 may supply D (5 bases each). The V end was cut by 8 bases, the J end by 1 base, with 12 bases between. The CDR3 is 15 residues long. The CDR3 nucleotides are TGTGCCAGCGGTATCGGGGCTTCTGGGGCCAACGTCCTGACTTTC. This codes for CASGIGASGANVLTF.

The gene calls are TRBV3-1 and TRBJ2-6; D uncertain. This CDR3 comprises 19 residues. The germline V gene has CDR1 LGHDT and CDR2 YNNKEL (reference sequence). Trimming took 3 bases from V and 0 from J, leaving 18 bases between them. The CDR3 DNA is TGTGCCAGCAGCCACGTATCGTGGGAAATAGGCTCTGGGGCCAACGTCCTGACTTTC. Residues: CASSHVSWEIGSGANVLTF.

The V and J genes are TRBV29-1 and TRBJ2-5; D could derive from TRBD1 or TRBD2 (6 bases each). Trimming left V 1 base short and J 2 bases short, with 17 bases between. The germline gives CDR1 SQVTM, CDR2 ANQGSEA. The CDR3 is 16 amino acids. This CDR3 reads CSVEGTERDLQETQYF. CDR3 DNA sequence: TGCAGCGTTGAAGGGACAGAACGGGACTTACAAGAGACCCAGTACTTC.

There are a few counts of this clonotype. V usage is TRBV7-9 and J usage is TRBJ2-6; D unclear. Germline CDR1 is SEHNR and CDR2 is FQNEAQ (reference sequence). This CDR3 has 14 amino acids. V gave up 5 bases and J gave up 1 base, with 6 bases separating them. Here the CDR3 reads CASSRTSGANVLTF. The CDR3 bases are TGTGCCAGCAGCCGAACTTCTGGGGCCAACGTCCTGACTTTC.

The chain links TRBV5-1 to TRBJ2-3; 11 nucleotides align to TRBD2. This CDR3 is built from 14 residues. Germline loops: CDR1 SGHRS, CDR2 YFSETQ. The ends lost 9 bases at V and 4 bases at J; junction bases unmatched: 7. CDR3 in DNA: TGCGCCACTTCTAGCGGGGGGTCCGCAGATACGCAGTATTTT. Its protein is CATSSGGSADTQYF. Looking up the rest from reference TRBV5-1 and TRBJ2-3 gives the full variable domain: KAGVTQTPRYLIKTRGQQVTLSCSPISGHRSVSWYQQTPGQGLQFLFEYFSETQRNKGNFPGRFSGRQFSNSRSEMNVSTLELGDSALYLCATSSGGSADTQYFGPGTRLTVL.

In this sample, this clonotype turned up many times. The chain combines TRBV7-2 with TRBJ2-7, with 14 bases identical to TRBD2. There are 15 residues in the CDR3. The trim removed 4 bases at V and 7 bases at J, leaving 6 bases unmatched. Germline V gives CDR1 SGHTA, CDR2 FQGNSA. The CDR3 sequence is CASSWGLAGAGEQYF. The CDR3 nucleotides are TGTGCCAGCAGCTGGGGACTAGCGGGAGCAGGTGAGCAGTACTTC.

CDR3 nucleotides: TGTGCCAGCAGGCCGGGGGGACAGCCCCAGCATTTT. It codes for CASRPGGQPQHF. This sequence joins TRBV28 and TRBJ1-5; perhaps TRBD1 as D (5 bases). The germline gives CDR1 MDHEN, CDR2 SYDVKM. V was shortened by 6 bases and J by 7 bases, with 10 bases between the two germline ends. The CDR3 is made up of 12 amino acids.

This clonotype was recorded at least ten times. The V and J genes are TRBV5-6 and TRBJ1-2, with 8 positions matching TRBD1. V lost 2 bases, J lost 1 base, and 7 bases stayed unmatched. Germline V lookup: CDR1 SGHDT, CDR2 YYEEEE. The CDR3 consists of 16 residues. CDR3 nucleotides: TGTGCCAGCAGCTTAAATGGACAGGGAATTAACTATGGCTACACCTTC. Protein sequence: CASSLNGQGINYGYTF. Based on the CDR3 plus reference TRBV5-6 and TRBJ1-2, the full variable domain is DAGVTQSPTHLIKTRGQQVTLRCSPKSGHDTVSWYQQALGQGPQFIFQYYEEEERQRGNFPDRFSGHQFPNYSSELNVNALLLGDSALYLCASSLNGQGINYGYTFGSGTRLTVV.

The chain employs TRBV19 and TRBJ2-7, with 10 positions matching TRBD2. The germline gives CDR1 LNHDA, CDR2 SQIVND (reference sequence). The CDR3 spans 15 residues. After removal of 3 bases from V and 1 base from J, the junction contained 3 bases not matched to a gene. CDR3 residues: CASSIGTSVSYEQYF. In DNA, the CDR3 is TGTGCCAGTAGTATCGGGACTAGCGTTTCCTACGAGCAGTACTTC.

This clonotype was seen a few times. This chain links TRBV5-1 with TRBJ2-2; 7 nucleotides match TRBD2. Unmatched junction bases numbered 5, after V lost 5 bases and J lost 1 base. Germline V gives CDR1 SGHRS, CDR2 YFSETQ. This CDR3 has 15 residues. CDR3 coding DNA: TGCGCCAGCAGTTATACTAGCGTGAACACCGGGGAGCTGTTTTTT. Residues: CASSYTSVNTGELFF.

This chain links TRBV6-1 with TRBJ1-6; D might be TRBD1 (6 bases). This CDR3 spans 16 amino acids. V lost 3 bases and J lost 6, with 15 bases in between. CDR1 is MNHNS, CDR2 SASEGT, per germline. The CDR3 DNA sequence: TGTGCCAGCAGTGATAGGGGGGGGTTGGTTAATTCACCCCTCCACTTT. This codes for CASSDRGGLVNSPLHF.

V gene TRBV28 combines with J gene TRBJ2-3, with 8 bases that match TRBD1. Germline CDR1 reads MDHEN; CDR2 reads SYDVKM. The CDR3 contains 16 residues. With V trimmed by 2 bases and J by 4 bases, 8 bases remained unmatched. CDR3 region: CASSLTGTGGPDTQYF. The CDR3 nucleotides are TGTGCCAGCAGTTTAACCGGGACAGGTGGGCCAGATACGCAGTATTTT.

V usage is TRBV6-2 or TRBV6-3 and J usage is TRBJ2-1; 15 nucleotides align to TRBD2. Germline V gives CDR1 MNHEY, CDR2 SVGEGT. V shed 6 bases, J shed 14 bases, and the junction held 2 bases outside the gene matches. The CDR3 extends over 12 amino acids. The CDR3 here is CASRGLAGGKFF. The CDR3 DNA is TGTGCCAGCAGGGGACTAGCGGGAGGCAAGTTCTTC.

In this sample, this clonotype turned up many times. V gene TRBV7-2 combines with J gene TRBJ2-1; 9 positions match TRBD2. J was trimmed by 5 bases and V by 2 bases; bases with no gene match: 7. The germline V gene has CDR1 SGHTA and CDR2 FQGNSA. The CDR3 is 16 amino acids. Here the CDR3 DNA reads TGTGCCAGCAGCTTACGCGAGCTAGCGGGAAACAATGAGCAGTTCTTC. This codes for CASSLRELAGNNEQFF.

This clonotype was counted ten times or more. This chain links TRBV27 with TRBJ1-6; no clear D. The CDR3 totals 13 residues. V shed 2 bases and J shed 11 bases, with 10 bases lying between them. The germline V gene encodes CDR1 MNHEY and CDR2 SMNVEV (reference sequence). Here the CDR3 DNA reads TGTGCCAGCAGTTTACCGACGGGAGCACCCCTCCACTTT. It is translated as CASSLPTGAPLHF.

This clonotype turned up a few times. The rearrangement uses TRBV6-5 and TRBJ2-3, with D hard to call. Trimming left V 5 bases short and J 0 bases short, with 9 bases between. Germline CDR1 and CDR2: MNHEY and SVGAGI. CDR3 length: 14 residues. CDR3 residues: CASSQSSSTDTQYF. DNA for the CDR3: TGTGCCAGCAGTCAAAGCAGTAGCACAGATACGCAGTATTTT.

This clonotype was counted many times. The chain links TRBV7-3 to TRBJ2-2; 8 positions match TRBD1. The CDR3 is 15 residues long. Germline values: CDR1 SGHTA, CDR2 FQGTGA. V was pared by 5 bases and J by 6 bases, with 8 bases of the junction left unmatched. The CDR3 protein is CASSRDRSVPGELFF. CDR3 bases: TGTGCCAGCAGCCGGGACAGGAGCGTTCCCGGGGAGCTGTTTTTT.

This clonotype has just a few counts. The chain carries TRBV5-1 and TRBJ1-1; perhaps TRBD1 as D (5 bases). CDR1 SGHRS and CDR2 YFSETQ come from the germline V gene. This CDR3 has 19 amino acids. V lost 0 bases, J lost 1 base, and 22 bases lay in between. CDR3 DNA: TGCGCCAGCAGCTTGGCCCTAACCAACAGGAGGTGGGCGAACACTGAAGCTTTCTTT. It encodes CASSLALTNRRWANTEAFF.

With respect to this clonotype: Because it lacks the conserved phenylalanine or tryptophan at the end, this CDR3 is likely a read error. The chain joins TRBV7-8 to TRBJ2-7; 7 bases agree with TRBD1. J was trimmed by 6 bases and V by 4 bases; bases with no gene match: 9. Germline CDR1 SGHVS, CDR2 FQNEAQ. This CDR3 has 14 residues. In DNA, the CDR3 is TGTGCCAGCAGCTCGGACAGGACCTCGGGCGAGCAGTACTGC. As protein: CASSSDRTSGEQYC.

The rearrangement links TRBV10-3 to TRBJ2-3; possibly TRBD1 or TRBD2 for D (5 bases each). CDR1 is ENHRY and CDR2 is SYGVKD in the germline V gene. V lost 0 bases and J lost 0, with 7 bases in between. This CDR3 is built from 15 residues. CDR3 coding DNA: TGTGCCATCAGTGAGTCGGGGGACAGCACAGATACGCAGTATTTT. This gives the protein CAISESGDSTDTQYF.

Ten or more counts support this clonotype. The chain couples TRBV28 to TRBJ2-1; 11 bases align to TRBD2. Germline V gene sequence: CDR1 MDHEN, CDR2 SYDVKM. Losses at the gene ends were 5 bases for V and 4 bases for J; bases not matched to a gene: 13. This CDR3 has 18 residues. The CDR3 DNA is TGTGCCAGCAGTCGACTAGCGGGAACTCTCCTTCAATACAATGAGCAGTTCTTC. Residues: CASSRLAGTLLQYNEQFF.

This clonotype was observed once. The J gene is TRBJ1-6, the V gene TRBV5-1; D is ambiguous. The CDR3 is 18 amino acids. Germline V gene lookup returns CDR1 SGHRS and CDR2 YFSETQ. Trimming stripped 3 bases from V and 11 bases from J, with 27 bases between. CDR3 residues: CASSSWTALEGLGPPLHF. DNA of the CDR3: TGCGCCAGCAGCTCTTGGACCGCCTTGGAAGGTTTAGGACCACCCCTCCACTTT. The full variable domain, its missing parts supplied by reference TRBV5-1 and TRBJ1-6, is KAGVTQTPRYLIKTRGQQVTLSCSPISGHRSVSWYQQTPGQGLQFLFEYFSETQRNKGNFPGRFSGRQFSNSRSEMNVSTLELGDSALYLCASSSWTALEGLGPPLHFGNGTRLTVT.

This sequence joins TRBV20-1 and TRBJ1-2; D gene unclear. Trimming removed 2 bases from V and 4 bases from J, with 11 bases in between. The CDR3 consists of 13 residues. Germline CDR1 DFQATT, CDR2 SNEGSKA (reference sequence). The CDR3 DNA sequence: TGCAGTGCTAGATATACCCCGTCCTATGGCTACACCTTC. It yields the protein CSARYTPSYGYTF.

This clonotype was counted a few times. The chain links TRBV6-2 or TRBV6-3 to TRBJ2-2, with D unclear. Germline V gene lookup returns CDR1 MNHEY and CDR2 SVGEGT. The CDR3 extends over 15 amino acids. Trimming removed 2 bases at V and 1 base at J, with 8 bases between. The CDR3 loop reads CASSYKGMNTGELFF. In nucleotides, the CDR3 is TGTGCCAGCAGTTACAAGGGTATGAACACCGGGGAGCTGTTTTTT.

The J gene is TRBJ1-2, the V gene TRBV29-1; 8 nucleotides line up with TRBD1. CDR3 length: 14 amino acids. Germline CDR1 reads SQVTM; CDR2 reads ANQGSEA. V lost 6 bases and J lost 12; bases outside the gene matches: 18. CDR3 amino acids: CSVASDRGGNMNTF. In nucleotides, the CDR3 is TGCAGCGTCGCCTCTGACAGGGGAGGGAATATGAACACCTTC.

In its sample, this clonotype was seen a few times. The chain uses TRBV5-1 and TRBJ2-3; 7 bases are a match to TRBD2. Germline-derived CDR1 and CDR2 are SGHRS and YFSETQ. This CDR3 comprises 14 residues. The junction had 7 bases not matched to a gene; V was cut back by 6 bases and J by 3 bases. In DNA form, the CDR3 reads TGCGCCAGCAACTCAGCTAGCGGTACAGATACGCAGTATTTT. This codes for CASNSASGTDTQYF.